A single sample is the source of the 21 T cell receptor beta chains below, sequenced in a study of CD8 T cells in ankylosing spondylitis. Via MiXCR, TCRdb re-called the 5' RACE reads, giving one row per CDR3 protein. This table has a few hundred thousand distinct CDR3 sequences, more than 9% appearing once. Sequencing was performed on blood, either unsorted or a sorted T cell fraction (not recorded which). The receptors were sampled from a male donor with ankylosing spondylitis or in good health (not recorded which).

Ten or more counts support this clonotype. The CDR3 sequence is CASSLTGDTEAFF. Written as DNA, the CDR3 is TGTGCCAGCAGCTTGACAGGGGACACTGAAGCTTTCTTT. The chain uses TRBV7-9 and TRBJ1-1; the match to TRBD1 covers 8 bases. This CDR3 has 13 residues. Germline V CDR1 and CDR2: SEHNR, FQNEAQ (reference sequence). Losses at the gene ends were 3 bases for V and 3 bases for J; bases not matched to a gene: 0.

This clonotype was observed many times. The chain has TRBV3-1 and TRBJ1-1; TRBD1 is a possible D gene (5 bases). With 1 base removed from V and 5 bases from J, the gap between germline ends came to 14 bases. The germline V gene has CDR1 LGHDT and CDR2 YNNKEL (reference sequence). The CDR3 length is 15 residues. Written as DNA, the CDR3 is TGTGCCAGCAGCCAAGGGGGACTAGGAGGGACTGAAGCTTTCTTT. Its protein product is CASSQGGLGGTEAFF.

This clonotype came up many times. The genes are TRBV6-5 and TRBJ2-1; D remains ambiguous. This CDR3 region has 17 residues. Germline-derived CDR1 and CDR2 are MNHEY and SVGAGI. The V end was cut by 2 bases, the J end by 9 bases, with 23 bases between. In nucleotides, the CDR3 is TGTGCCAGCAGTTACCAATTTCCAACCGAGTCGGGCGGTGAGCAGTTCTTC. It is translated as CASSYQFPTESGGEQFF.

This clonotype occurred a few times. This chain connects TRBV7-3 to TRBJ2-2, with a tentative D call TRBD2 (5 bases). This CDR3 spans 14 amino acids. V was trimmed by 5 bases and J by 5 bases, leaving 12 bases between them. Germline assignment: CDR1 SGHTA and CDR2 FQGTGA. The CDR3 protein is CASSAGISTGELFF. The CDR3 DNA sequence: TGTGCCAGCAGCGCCGGGATATCGACCGGGGAGCTGTTTTTT.

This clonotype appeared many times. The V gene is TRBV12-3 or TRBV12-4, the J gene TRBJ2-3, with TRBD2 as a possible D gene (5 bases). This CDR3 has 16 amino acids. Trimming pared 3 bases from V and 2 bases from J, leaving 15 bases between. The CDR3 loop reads CASSLAGPAATDTQYF. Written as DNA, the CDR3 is TGTGCCAGCAGTTTGGCAGGCCCAGCGGCCACAGATACGCAGTATTTT.

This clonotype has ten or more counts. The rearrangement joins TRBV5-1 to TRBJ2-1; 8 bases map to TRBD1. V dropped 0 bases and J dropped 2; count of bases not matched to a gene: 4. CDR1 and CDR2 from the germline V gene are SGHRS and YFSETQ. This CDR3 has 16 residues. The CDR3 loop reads CASSLGTGSTYNEQFF. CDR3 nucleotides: TGCGCCAGCAGCTTGGGGACAGGGTCTACCTACAATGAGCAGTTCTTC.

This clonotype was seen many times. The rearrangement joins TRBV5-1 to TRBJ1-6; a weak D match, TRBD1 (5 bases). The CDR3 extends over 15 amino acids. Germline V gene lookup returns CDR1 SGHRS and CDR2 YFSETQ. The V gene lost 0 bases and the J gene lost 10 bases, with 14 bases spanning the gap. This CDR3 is CASSLDRTSGSPLHF. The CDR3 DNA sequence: TGCGCCAGCAGCTTGGACAGGACCAGTGGGTCACCCCTCCACTTT. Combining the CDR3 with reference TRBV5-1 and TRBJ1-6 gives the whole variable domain KAGVTQTPRYLIKTRGQQVTLSCSPISGHRSVSWYQQTPGQGLQFLFEYFSETQRNKGNFPGRFSGRQFSNSRSEMNVSTLELGDSALYLCASSLDRTSGSPLHFGNGTRLTVT.

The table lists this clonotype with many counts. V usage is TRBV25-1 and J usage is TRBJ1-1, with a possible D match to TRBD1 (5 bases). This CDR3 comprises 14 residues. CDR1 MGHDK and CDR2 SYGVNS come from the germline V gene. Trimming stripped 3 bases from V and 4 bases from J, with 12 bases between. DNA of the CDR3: TGTGCCAGCAGTGATTCCACAGGTCCCACTGAAGCTTTCTTT. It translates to CASSDSTGPTEAFF.

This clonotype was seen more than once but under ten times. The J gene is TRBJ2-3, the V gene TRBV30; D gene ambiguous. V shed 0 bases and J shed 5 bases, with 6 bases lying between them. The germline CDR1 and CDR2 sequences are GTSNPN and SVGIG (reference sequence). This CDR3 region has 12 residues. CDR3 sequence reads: CAWSVSRDTQYF. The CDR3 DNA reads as TGTGCCTGGAGTGTATCGCGAGATACGCAGTATTTT.

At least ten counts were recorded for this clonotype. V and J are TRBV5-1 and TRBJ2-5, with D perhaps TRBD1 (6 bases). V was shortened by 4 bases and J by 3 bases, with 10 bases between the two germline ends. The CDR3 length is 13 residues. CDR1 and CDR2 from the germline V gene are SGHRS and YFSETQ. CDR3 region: CASSNAGEETQYF. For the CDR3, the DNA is TGCGCCAGCAGCAACGCAGGGGAAGAGACCCAGTACTTC.

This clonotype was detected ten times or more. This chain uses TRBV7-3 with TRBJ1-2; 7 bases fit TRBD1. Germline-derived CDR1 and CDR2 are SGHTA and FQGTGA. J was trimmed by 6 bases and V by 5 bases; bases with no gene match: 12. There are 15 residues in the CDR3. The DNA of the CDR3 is TGTGCCAGCAGCCCACAGGGGCAGGGTATAGATGGCTACACCTTC. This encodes CASSPQGQGIDGYTF.

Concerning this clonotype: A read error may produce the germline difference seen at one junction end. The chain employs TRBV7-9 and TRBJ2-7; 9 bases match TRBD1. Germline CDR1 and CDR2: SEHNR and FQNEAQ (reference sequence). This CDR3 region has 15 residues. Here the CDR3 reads CASSLAWGQGGEQCF. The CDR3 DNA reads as TGTGCCAGCAGCTTAGCTTGGGGACAGGGAGGCGAGCAGTGCTTC. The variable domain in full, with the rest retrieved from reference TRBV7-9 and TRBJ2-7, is DTGVSQNPRHKITKRGQNVTFRCDPISEHNRLYWYRQTLGQGPEFLTYFQNEAQLEKSRLLSDRFSAERPKGSFSTLEIQRTEQGDSAMYLCASSLAWGQGGEQCFGPGTRLTVT.

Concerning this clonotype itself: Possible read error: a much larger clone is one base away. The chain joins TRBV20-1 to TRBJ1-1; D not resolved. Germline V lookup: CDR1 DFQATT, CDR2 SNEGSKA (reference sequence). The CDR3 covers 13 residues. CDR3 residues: CSAREGWNTEALF. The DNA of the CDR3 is TGCAGTGCTAGAGAGGGTTGGAACACTGAAGCTCTCTTT.

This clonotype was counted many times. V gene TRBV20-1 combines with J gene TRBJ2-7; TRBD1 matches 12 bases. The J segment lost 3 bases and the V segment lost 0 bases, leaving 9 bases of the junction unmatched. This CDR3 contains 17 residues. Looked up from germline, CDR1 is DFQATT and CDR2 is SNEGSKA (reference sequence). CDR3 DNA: TGCAGTGCTAGAGATCGGGACAGGGGGCTCTCAATCTACGAGCAGTACTTC. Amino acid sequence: CSARDRDRGLSIYEQYF.

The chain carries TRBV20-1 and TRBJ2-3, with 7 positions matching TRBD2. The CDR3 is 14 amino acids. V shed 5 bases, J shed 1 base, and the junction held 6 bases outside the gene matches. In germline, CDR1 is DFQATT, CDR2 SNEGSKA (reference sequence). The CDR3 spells CSALLAVGTDTQYF. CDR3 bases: TGCAGTGCTCTTCTAGCGGTCGGCACAGATACGCAGTATTTT.

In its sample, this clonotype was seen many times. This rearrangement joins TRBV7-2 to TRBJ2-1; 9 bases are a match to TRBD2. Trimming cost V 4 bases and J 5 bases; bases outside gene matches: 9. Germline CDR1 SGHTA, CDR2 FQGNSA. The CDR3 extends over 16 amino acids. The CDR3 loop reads CASSSTLAGVNNEQFF. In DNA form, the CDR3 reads TGTGCCAGCAGCTCCACCTTAGCGGGGGTCAACAATGAGCAGTTCTTC.

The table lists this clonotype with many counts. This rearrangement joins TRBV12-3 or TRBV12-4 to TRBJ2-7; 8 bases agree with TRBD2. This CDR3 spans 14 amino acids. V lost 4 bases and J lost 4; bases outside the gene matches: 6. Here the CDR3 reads CASSSGGPGYEQYF. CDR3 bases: TGTGCCAGCAGTTCGGGGGGGCCGGGTTACGAGCAGTACTTC.

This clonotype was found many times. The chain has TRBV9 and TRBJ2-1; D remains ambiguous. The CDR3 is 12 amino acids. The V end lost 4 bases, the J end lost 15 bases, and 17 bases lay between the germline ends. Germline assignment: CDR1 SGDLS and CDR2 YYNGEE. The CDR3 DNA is TGTGCCAGCAGCCCCCAAACGGGCGCCCGGTTCTTC. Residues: CASSPQTGARFF.

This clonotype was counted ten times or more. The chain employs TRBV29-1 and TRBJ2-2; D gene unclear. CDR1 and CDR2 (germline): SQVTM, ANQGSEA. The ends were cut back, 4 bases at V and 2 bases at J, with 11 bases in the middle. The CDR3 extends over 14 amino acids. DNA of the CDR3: TGCAGCGTTGGAGTGGGCGGTAACACCGGGGAGCTGTTTTTT. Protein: CSVGVGGNTGELFF.

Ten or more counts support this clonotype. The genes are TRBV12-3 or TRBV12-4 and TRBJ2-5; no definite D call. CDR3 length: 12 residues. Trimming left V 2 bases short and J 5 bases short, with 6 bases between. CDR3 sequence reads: CASSLRDETQYF. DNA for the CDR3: TGTGCCAGCAGTTTACGTGATGAGACCCAGTACTTC.

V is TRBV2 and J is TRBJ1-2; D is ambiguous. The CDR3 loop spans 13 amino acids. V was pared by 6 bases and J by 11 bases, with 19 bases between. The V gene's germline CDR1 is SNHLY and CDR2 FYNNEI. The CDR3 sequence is CASSVTGIIGYTF. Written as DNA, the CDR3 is TGTGCCAGCAGCGTGACTGGAATAATTGGTTACACCTTC.